Following are 17 T cell receptor beta chains from one sample sequenced in a study of control samples from healthy donors and cancer patients. TCRdb's copy holds only in-frame clones and misses some; the assay was immunoSEQ multiplex PCR. The table lists around 140,000 clones, roughly 93% of them singletons. What was sequenced was blood. The source is a man aged 18 to 35 in good health.

The V and J genes are TRBV2 and TRBJ1-5, with 11 bases that match TRBD1. Germline trimming cut 5 bases from V and 6 bases from J; bases unmatched to any gene: 6. Germline CDR1 SNHLY, CDR2 FYNNEI. The CDR3 has 15 amino acids. The CDR3 DNA reads TGTGCCAGCAGTCCGGGACAGGGGGAGCCTCAGCCCCAGCATTTT. Its translation is CASSPGQGEPQPQHF. The full variable domain, in which reference TRBV2 and TRBJ1-5 provide the parts outside the CDR3, is EPEVTQTPSHQVTQMGQEVILRCVPISNHLYFYWYRQILGQKVEFLVSFYNNEISEKSEIFDDQFSVERPDGSNFTLKIRSTKLEDSAMYFCASSPGQGEPQPQHFGDGTRLSIL.

V is TRBV30 and J is TRBJ1-2, with D unresolved. The germline gives CDR1 GTSNPN, CDR2 SVGIG (reference sequence). Trimming took off 0 bases at V and 9 bases at J, with 8 bases between the two ends. CDR3 length: 11 residues. CDR3 sequence (DNA): TGTGCCTGGAGTGTAGGCAGCCGCTACACCTTC. It encodes CAWSVGSRYTF.

The count of this clone is one. The genes are TRBV19 and TRBJ1-6; perhaps TRBD1 as D (5 bases). Germline values: CDR1 LNHDA, CDR2 SQIVND (reference sequence). V was trimmed by 7 bases and J by 14 bases, leaving 21 bases between them. The CDR3 spans 14 residues. The CDR3 loop reads CASIPTGTFGTLHF. In DNA, the CDR3 is TGTGCCAGTATTCCTACCGGGACCTTCGGGACCCTCCACTTT.

Remarks on this clone: A junction boundary mismatches the germline segment, possibly from a read error. The DNA for the CDR3 is TGCGCCAGCAGGTTGGGGGGCAACTACGAGCAGTACTTC. Amino acid sequence: CASRLGGNYEQYF. This chain uses TRBV5-1 with TRBJ2-7; D might be TRBD1 or TRBD2, each matching 6 bases. In germline, CDR1 is SGHRS, CDR2 YFSETQ. This CDR3 is built from 13 residues. The entire variable domain, with the rest obtained from reference TRBV5-1 and TRBJ2-7, is as follows: KAGVTQTPRYLIKTRGQQVTLSCSPISGHRSVSWYQQTPGQGLQFLFEYFSETQRNKGNFPGRFSGRQFSNSRSEMNVSTLELGDSALYLCASRLGGNYEQYFGPGTRLTVT.

J is TRBJ2-7 and V is TRBV6-5, with 10 bases lining up with TRBD2. The germline V gene has CDR1 MNHEY and CDR2 SVGAGI. With 5 bases clipped from V and 4 bases from J, the junction kept 8 bases outside the gene matches. This CDR3 comprises 15 residues. The CDR3 DNA follows: TGTGCCAGCAGTCCTTTAGCGGGGGGCAAGTACGAGCAGTACTTC. Translated, it gives CASSPLAGGKYEQYF.

CDR3 amino acids: CASRKSANTDTQYF. Here the CDR3 DNA reads TGTGCCAGCAGGAAGAGTGCTAACACAGATACGCAGTATTTT. The chain couples TRBV7-3 to TRBJ2-3, with unresolved D. Germline V gene data show CDR1 as SGHTA and CDR2 as FQGTGA. V shed 6 bases and J shed 2 bases, with 12 bases lying between them. This CDR3 comprises 14 residues.

The rearrangement joins TRBV11-2 to TRBJ2-1; perhaps TRBD2 as D (5 bases). The germline gives CDR1 SGHAT, CDR2 FQNNGV. This CDR3 comprises 15 residues. V lost 3 bases to trimming and J lost 8 bases, with 17 bases between them. CDR3 DNA sequence: TGTGCCAGCAGCTTGGTGGGCCGGGGATGGGATGAGCAGTTCTTC. Translated, it gives CASSLVGRGWDEQFF. The full variable domain, its missing parts supplied by reference TRBV11-2 and TRBJ2-1, is EAGVAQSPRYKIIEKRQSVAFWCNPISGHATLYWYQQILGQGPKLLIQFQNNGVVDDSQLPKDRFSAERLKGVDSTLKIQPAKLEDSAVYLCASSLVGRGWDEQFFGPGTRLTVL.

The chain employs TRBV12-3 or TRBV12-4 and TRBJ2-1; weak D call: TRBD2 (6 bases). The CDR3 is 11 amino acids. Trimming took off 6 bases at V and 14 bases at J, with 14 bases between the two ends. The CDR3 nucleotides are TGTGCCAGCAGCCGGAGGGAGCTTAAGTTCTTC. Protein: CASSRRELKFF.

This clone was detected only once. The rearrangement joins TRBV7-9 to TRBJ1-4, with 7 bases matching TRBD1. Germline-derived CDR1 and CDR2 are SEHNR and FQNEAQ (reference sequence). V shed 5 bases and J 2 bases; nucleotides not matched to a gene: 8. The CDR3 has 16 residues. The CDR3 DNA reads TGTGCCAGCAGCGCCAGACAGGGTATGACTAATGAAAAACTGTTTTTT. It specifies CASSARQGMTNEKLFF.

The chain joins TRBV6-1 to TRBJ2-7, with D perhaps matching TRBD2 (5 bases). Trimming removed 2 bases at V and 4 bases at J, with 15 bases between. This CDR3 is 15 amino acids long. CDR1 is MNHNS, CDR2 SASEGT, per germline. In DNA form, the CDR3 reads TGTGCCAGCAGTGAACGGGGAGCCAGACCTTACGAGCAGTACTTC. Its translation is CASSERGARPYEQYF.

The chain combines TRBV7-8 with TRBJ2-1; D possibly uses TRBD1 or TRBD2 (5 bases each). V dropped 2 bases and J dropped 9 bases, with 17 bases sitting between them. The CDR3 totals 15 residues. The germline V gene has CDR1 SGHVS and CDR2 FQNEAQ. CDR3 sequence: CASSLLRDPISEQFF. The CDR3, as DNA: TGTGCCAGCAGCTTACTCCGGGACCCGATCTCTGAGCAGTTCTTC.

This clone was picked up one time. This chain uses TRBV2 with TRBJ2-5; TRBD1 matches at 8 bases. The germline gives CDR1 SNHLY, CDR2 FYNNEI. This CDR3 is 15 amino acids long. V trimming: 7 bases; J trimming: 1 base; junction bases outside the gene matches: 8. The CDR3 coding sequence is TGTGCCAGCACCATGGGACAGGTTACCCAAGAGACCCAGTACTTC. Its protein is CASTMGQVTQETQYF.

The chain joins TRBV10-3 to TRBJ2-7, with D possibly TRBD2 on 5 matching bases. CDR1 and CDR2 from the germline V gene are ENHRY and SYGVKD. The CDR3 runs 14 residues. V gave up 3 bases and J gave up 5 bases, with 14 bases separating them. The CDR3 nucleotides are TGTGCCATCAGTGACCTAACTAGGGTACACGAGCAGTACTTC. Translating it yields CAISDLTRVHEQYF.

This clone was detected once. The chain links TRBV7-2 to TRBJ1-1; D not resolved. The CDR3 covers 12 residues. Germline CDR1 reads SGHTA; CDR2 reads FQGNSA. Between the trimmed V and J ends, which lost 1 base and 7 bases, there was a span of 7 bases. The DNA of the CDR3 is TGTGCCAGCAGCTTAGACAAGGGTGAAGCTTTCTTT. This translates into CASSLDKGEAFF.

A note on this clone: The germline gene is not matched at one end of the junction; a read error may be the cause. Other DNA sequences in this sample translate to the same CDR3. J is TRBJ1-5 and V is TRBV7-2, with D uncertain. Germline-derived CDR1 and CDR2 are SGHTA and FQGNSA. This CDR3 is built from 12 residues. The CDR3 sequence: CASSFYNQPQHF. The DNA of the CDR3 is TGCGCCAGCAGCTTCTATAATCAGCCCCAGCATTTT.

This clone was observed at least ten times. V is TRBV3-1 (or the pseudogene TRBV3-2) and J is TRBJ2-2; TRBD2 aligns across 10 bases. J lost 3 bases, V lost 3 bases, and 4 bases had no gene match. This CDR3 spans 16 amino acids. Germline V CDR1 and CDR2: LGHDT, YNNKEL (reference sequence). The CDR3 region is CASSQALAGHTGELFF. Written as DNA, the CDR3 is TGTGCCAGCAGCCAGGCACTAGCGGGGCACACCGGGGAGCTGTTTTTT.

This sequence joins TRBV28 and TRBJ1-6; D is perhaps TRBD1 (5 bases). CDR1 and CDR2 from the germline V gene are MDHEN and SYDVKM. This CDR3 contains 16 residues. Trimming stripped 5 bases from V and 4 bases from J, with 15 bases between. The CDR3 reads CASSLSEGLYNSPLHF. In DNA form, the CDR3 reads TGTGCCAGCAGTCTTTCAGAGGGGCTATATAATTCACCCCTCCACTTT. The variable domain in full, completed from reference TRBV28 and TRBJ1-6, reads DVKVTQSSRYLVKRTGEKVFLECVQDMDHENMFWYRQDPGLGLRLIYFSYDVKMKEKGDIPEGYSVSREKKERFSLILESASTNQTSMYLCASSLSEGLYNSPLHFGNGTRLTVT.